This T cell receptor beta chain emerged from a study of post-analysis software for immune sequencing data. Study details: Multiple sclerosis in the patients followed relapsing-remitting, secondary progressive and progressive-relapsing courses. The study, taken as a whole, reports: Patients had higher frequencies than controls of about 5 TRBV segments, including TRBV5-6, TRBV5-1 and TRBV20-1. Under F measure analysis, samples from one preparation batch co-clustered strongly. Normalized Chao1 diversity was significantly reduced in patients versus controls.

The authors incorporated unique molecular identifiers into the TCR beta cDNA libraries. TCRdb itself ran the PCR reads through MiXCR, one entry per CDR3 protein. The sample has around 190,000 distinct CDR3 sequences, 25% to 30% seen once. Trimming left V 5 bases short and J 7 bases short, with 9 bases between. Germline V lookup: CDR1 MNHEY, CDR2 SMNVEV (reference sequence). This CDR3 is built from 12 residues. A remark on this clonotype: What it binds is unknown.

Source material: blood. The TCR originated in a girl under 18 with multiple sclerosis. J is TRBJ1-5 and V is TRBV27; TRBD1 is a possible D gene (5 bases). CDR3 loop: CASSGTDQPQHF. The CDR3, as DNA: TGTGCCAGCAGTGGGACCGACCAGCCCCAGCATTTT.